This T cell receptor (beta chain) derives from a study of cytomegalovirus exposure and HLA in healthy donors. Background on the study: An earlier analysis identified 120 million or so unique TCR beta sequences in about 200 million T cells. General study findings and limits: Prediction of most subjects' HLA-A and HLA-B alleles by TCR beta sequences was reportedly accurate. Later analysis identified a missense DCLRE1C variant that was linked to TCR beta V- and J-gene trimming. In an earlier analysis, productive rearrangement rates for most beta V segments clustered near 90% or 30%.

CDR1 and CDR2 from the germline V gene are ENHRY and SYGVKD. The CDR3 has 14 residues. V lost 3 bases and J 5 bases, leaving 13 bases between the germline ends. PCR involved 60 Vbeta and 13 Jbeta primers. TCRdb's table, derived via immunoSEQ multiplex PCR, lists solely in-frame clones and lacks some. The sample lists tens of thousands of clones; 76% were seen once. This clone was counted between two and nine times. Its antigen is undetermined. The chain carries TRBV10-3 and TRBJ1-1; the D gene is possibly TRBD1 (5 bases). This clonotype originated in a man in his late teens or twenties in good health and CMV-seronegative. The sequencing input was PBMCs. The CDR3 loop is CAISEVYRGTEAFF. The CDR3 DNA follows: TGTGCCATCAGTGAAGTGTATCGGGGGACTGAAGCTTTCTTT.